This section outlines one T cell receptor beta chain sequence together with its context. This clone's antigen is unknown. Nothing much larger sits one base from this clone, and base qualities are not available. This specimen comes from a study of T cell repertoires in aging, cancer and after chemotherapy (dated by TCRdb to between 2018 and 2021). Background on the whole study: Six donor age groups were covered, ranging from 30 or younger up to 70 or older, and each group contained at least three individuals. Alongside 95 to 100 healthy donors serving as a reference group, the cohort included some 210 cancer patients, of whom some 91 had hematological cancers and more than 120 had solid cancers. The full dataset contained some 8.7 million TCR reads. To examine immunoaging and T cell reconstitution after chemotherapy, the study profiled TCR beta repertoires in peripheral blood from healthy donors and cancer patients. Control TCR repertoires from healthy donors were recorded across several months to years, and re-sampling revealed clear clonal overlap.

TCR beta rearrangements were amplified from genomic DNA extracted from peripheral blood rather than from sorted cells or RNA. Here is what the overall study found, with its caveats: In healthy donors, the drop in TCR diversity with age came mainly from a loss of richness, whereas in cancer patients a loss of evenness also played a part. In both cancer cohorts, the median generation probability rose over the chemotherapy interval, which suggests that the repertoire was reconstituted through rebound thymic output. Untreated patients with hematological or solid cancers showed significantly lower blood TCR diversity and higher clonality than age-matched healthy donors. According to the authors, the repertoire data do not allow conclusions to be drawn about immunological memory after chemotherapy.

Multiplex touch-down PCR with a mixed TRB-A/B primer pool was used to amplify rearranged TRB sequences covering the V, D and J segments. Illumina adapters and sample indices were attached to the amplicons through two consecutive PCR reactions run with Phusion HS II polymerase. Amplicons were gel-purified with the NucleoSpin Gel and PCR Clean-up kit, then checked with Qubit and an Agilent 2100 Bioanalyzer. Sequencing of the libraries was done on an Illumina MiSeq with paired-end, single-indexed 600-cycle runs. On the authors' methods: Processing of the TRB sequences was carried out with MiXCR versions 2.12 and 3.0.5. A clone was defined as each unique CDR3 nucleotide sequence, and only productive sequences supported by at least two reads were kept. Shannon diversity, evenness, clonality (one minus evenness), and alpha-parameterized diversity profiles from alpha 0 to 5 were included as repertoire metrics. The IGoR algorithm was used to compute generation probabilities of clones in paired pre- and post-chemotherapy samples. The public reads were run again by TCRdb, first through fastp at Q25 and then through MiXCR, and only productive beta chains were kept. Every entry covers one CDR3 protein and lists the most common genes and DNA from its rows. V and J calls and clone size were set by TCRdb, not the authors. For this sample there are roughly 6,000 distinct CDR3 sequences; almost 30% appear just once. In total, the top ten clones hold approximately 6.9% of the sample.

Relative to germline, V is missing 2 bases and J is missing 1 base, with 3 bases of the junction outside any gene match. CDR1 and CDR2 (SGHDT, YYEEEE) derive from the germline V gene. The CDR3, cysteine through phenylalanine, is 15 amino acids long. Of all the DNA, just the CDR3 is kept, 45 bases in frame from base 1. The clonotype originates from a human donor in good health. The sequenced material came from blood. This receptor chain uses TRBV5-6 and TRBJ2-7, with 10 bases aligning to TRBD2. The CDR3 here reads CASSLRLAGSYEQYF. The nucleotide sequence is given as TGTGCCAGCAGCTTAAGACTAGCGGGTTCCTACGAGCAGTACTTC. The CDR3, completed at both ends by the reference TRBV5-6 and TRBJ2-7 genes, gives the full variable domain DAGVTQSPTHLIKTRGQQVTLRCSPKSGHDTVSWYQQALGQGPQFIFQYYEEEERQRGNFPDRFSGHQFPNYSSELNVNALLLGDSALYLCASSLRLAGSYEQYFGPGTRLTVT.